These 29 T cell receptor beta chains were all obtained from the same sample, sequenced in a study of blood T cell repertoires in COVID-19. The table came from immunoSEQ multiplex PCR; TCRdb's copy has only in-frame clones and leaves some out. The data show roughly 250,000 clones, 88% seen once. The sample consisted of peripheral blood. These receptor sequences come from a man in his sixties who had recovered from COVID-19.

This clone was observed a handful of times. CDR3 sequence reads: CASSWGGRNSDTQYF. The CDR3 DNA follows: TGTGCCAGCAGCTGGGGGGGCCGGAACTCAGATACGCAGTATTTT. The chain uses TRBV2 and TRBJ2-3, with D perhaps TRBD2 (7 bases). Germline CDR1 SNHLY, CDR2 FYNNEI. This CDR3 region has 15 residues. Between the trimmed V and J ends, which lost 6 bases and 4 bases, there was a span of 17 bases.

The chain carries TRBV13 and TRBJ1-1; 7 bases align to TRBD1. Germline lookup yields CDR1 PRHDT and CDR2 FYEKMQ (reference sequence). V shed 5 bases and J 0 bases; nucleotides not matched to a gene: 6. The CDR3 is made up of 15 amino acids. The CDR3 DNA sequence: TGTGCCAGCAGCCCGCGACAGGGAGTGAACACTGAAGCTTTCTTT. Amino acids: CASSPRQGVNTEAFF.

The J gene is TRBJ2-5, the V gene TRBV19; no reliable D call. V was pared by 1 base and J by 5 bases, with 11 bases between. The CDR3 covers 14 residues. From germline, CDR1 is LNHDA and CDR2 SQIVND (reference sequence). The CDR3 loop is CASSIGSDLETQYF. CDR3 nucleotides: TGTGCCAGTAGTATAGGGTCAGACTTGGAGACCCAGTACTTC.

The chain combines TRBV28 with TRBJ2-3; tentatively, D is TRBD1 (5 bases). The CDR3 is made up of 15 amino acids. V was clipped by 7 bases and J by 6 bases, with 20 bases between them. CDR1 is MDHEN and CDR2 is SYDVKM in the germline V gene. In DNA form, the CDR3 reads TGTGCCAGCACTCCCAGGGCGGCCCATGTGGATACGCAGTATTTT. Encoded protein: CASTPRAAHVDTQYF. Supplemented by reference TRBV28 and TRBJ2-3, the full variable domain reads DVKVTQSSRYLVKRTGEKVFLECVQDMDHENMFWYRQDPGLGLRLIYFSYDVKMKEKGDIPEGYSVSREKKERFSLILESASTNQTSMYLCASTPRAAHVDTQYFGPGTRLTVL.

The rearrangement joins TRBV11-2 to TRBJ2-7, with 12 positions matching TRBD1. V gave up 5 bases and J gave up 6 bases; unmatched junction bases: 5. The germline V gene has CDR1 SGHAT and CDR2 FQNNGV. The CDR3 length is 14 residues. CDR3: CASSTGTGGIEQYF. CDR3 coding DNA: TGTGCCAGCAGCACCGGGACAGGGGGCATCGAGCAGTACTTC.

V is TRBV19 and J is TRBJ1-2; 7 bases agree with TRBD1. CDR1 and CDR2 (germline): LNHDA, SQIVND (reference sequence). V was pared by 6 bases and J by 2 bases, with 0 bases of the junction left unmatched. This CDR3 has 12 amino acids. The CDR3 nucleotides are TGTGCCAGTAGGACAGGGAACTATGGCTACACCTTC. Protein sequence: CASRTGNYGYTF.

The genes are TRBV6-2 or TRBV6-3 and TRBJ2-1; D is possibly TRBD1 (6 bases). The CDR3 is 15 amino acids. Trimming stripped 6 bases from V and 5 bases from J, with 17 bases between. Germline values: CDR1 MNHEY, CDR2 SVGEGT. The CDR3 nucleotides read TGTGCCAGCAGCTGGGGCAGGGGAAGAAACAATGAGCAGTTCTTC. Protein sequence: CASSWGRGRNNEQFF.

This rearrangement joins TRBV7-6 to TRBJ2-1; 8 positions agree with TRBD2. V dropped 4 bases and J dropped 10; count of bases not matched to a gene: 6. The CDR3 has 13 residues. Germline CDR1 is SGHVS and CDR2 is FNYEAQ. The CDR3 nucleotides are TGTGCCAGCAGCTCCGGACTAGCCAAGGAGCAGTTCTTC. Amino acid sequence: CASSSGLAKEQFF.

The V and J genes are TRBV6-5 and TRBJ1-5, with TRBD1 matching 9 bases. In germline, CDR1 is MNHEY, CDR2 SVGAGI. The CDR3 is 15 residues long. Trimming cost V 6 bases and J 7 bases; bases outside gene matches: 10. The CDR3 sequence: CASRVQGALRQPQHF. Here the CDR3 DNA reads TGTGCCAGCAGGGTACAGGGGGCGCTTAGGCAGCCCCAGCATTTT.

CDR3 DNA sequence: TGTGCCAGTCCGGCGGGGGAAGACTCCTACAATGAGCAGTTCTTC. Translated, it gives CASPAGEDSYNEQFF. The chain links TRBV18 to TRBJ2-1, with 7 bases fitting TRBD2. Germline CDR1 and CDR2: KGHSH and LQKENI. The CDR3 runs 15 residues. Trimming took 9 bases from V and 0 from J; bases not matched to a gene: 8.

The chain is built from TRBV7-2 and TRBJ1-1, with 8 bases identical to TRBD1. Germline V gives CDR1 SGHTA, CDR2 FQGNSA. The V gene end was trimmed by 0 bases and the J gene end by 8 bases; junction bases not matched to a gene: 2. The CDR3 spans 13 residues. The CDR3 DNA is TGTGCCAGCAGCTTAGCGGCAGGGGGCGAAGCTTTCTTT. It encodes CASSLAAGGEAFF. The full variable domain, with the rest looked up from reference TRBV7-2 and TRBJ1-1, is GAGVSQSPSNKVTEKGKDVELRCDPISGHTALYWYRQSLGQGLEFLIYFQGNSAPDKSGLPSDRFSAERTGGSVSTLTIQRTQQEDSAVYLCASSLAAGGEAFFGQGTRLTVV.

This chain joins TRBV7-3 and TRBJ2-3; TRBD1 might be the D (5 bases). Trimming left V 4 bases short and J 2 bases short, with 13 bases between. The germline CDR1 and CDR2 sequences are SGHTA and FQGTGA. This CDR3 contains 15 residues. The CDR3 is CASSSQGTTTDTQYF. The CDR3 coding sequence is TGTGCCAGCAGCTCGCAGGGTACTACCACAGATACGCAGTATTTT. The full variable domain, in which reference TRBV7-3 and TRBJ2-3 provide the parts outside the CDR3, is GAGVSQTPSNKVTEKGKYVELRCDPISGHTALYWYRQSLGQGPEFLIYFQGTGAADDSGLPNDRFFAVRPEGSVSTLKIQRTERGDSAVYLCASSSQGTTTDTQYFGPGTRLTVL.

V is TRBV7-2 and J is TRBJ1-5; D gene uncertain. The germline V and J ends were trimmed by 1 base and 3 bases, with 16 bases remaining between them. Germline-derived CDR1 and CDR2 are SGHTA and FQGNSA. The CDR3 runs 17 residues. DNA of the CDR3: TGTGCCAGCAGCTTAGATTGGGGAGTGGGGATCAATCAGCCCCAGCATTTT. The encoded protein is CASSLDWGVGINQPQHF.

J is TRBJ1-1 and V is TRBV19; 7 bases are shared with TRBD1. This CDR3 has 15 residues. CDR1 is LNHDA, CDR2 SQIVND, per germline (reference sequence). With 5 bases clipped from V and 4 bases from J, the junction kept 10 bases outside the gene matches. CDR3 DNA sequence: TGTGCCAGTAGTGTCCTCGCCGGGACAGCCACTGAAGCTTTCTTT. Its translation is CASSVLAGTATEAFF.

This chain uses TRBV3-1 (or the pseudogene TRBV3-2) with TRBJ2-7; 7 bases are a match to TRBD1. Germline CDR1 and CDR2: LGHDT and YNNKEL (reference sequence). The CDR3 is 15 residues long. V was clipped by 4 bases and J by 3 bases; unmatched bases: 9. The CDR3 protein is CASSPGTANIYEQYF. CDR3 in DNA: TGTGCCAGCAGCCCCGGGACAGCCAACATCTACGAGCAGTACTTC.

The rearrangement links TRBV15 to TRBJ1-2; D perhaps matches TRBD1 (6 bases). The CDR3 extends over 18 amino acids. The germline V gene has CDR1 LNHNV and CDR2 YYDKDF (reference sequence). V gave up 5 bases and J gave up 5 bases, with 27 bases separating them. The CDR3 protein is CATSFGTPISSARYGYTF. CDR3 in DNA: TGTGCCACCAGCTTCGGGACACCGATTTCCTCCGCTAGGTATGGCTACACCTTC.

This chain joins TRBV7-6 and TRBJ2-7; 9 nucleotides match TRBD2. The V and J ends lost 3 bases and 0 bases, in that order; junction bases with no gene match: 3. This CDR3 comprises 15 residues. Germline CDR1 is SGHVS and CDR2 is FNYEAQ. The CDR3: CASSFPAGGSYEQYF. The CDR3 region has the DNA TGTGCCAGCAGCTTCCCAGCGGGGGGCTCCTACGAGCAGTACTTC. The full variable domain, with the rest looked up from reference TRBV7-6 and TRBJ2-7, is GAGVSQSPRYKVTKRGQDVALRCDPISGHVSLYWYRQALGQGPEFLTYFNYEAQQDKSGLPNDRFSAERPEGSISTLTIQRTEQRDSAMYRCASSFPAGGSYEQYFGPGTRLTVT.

This chain connects TRBV7-3 to TRBJ2-1, with 10 bases aligning to TRBD2. J gave up 10 bases and V 5 bases, and 11 bases lay outside the gene matches. CDR1 SGHTA and CDR2 FQGTGA come from the germline V gene. CDR3 length: 15 amino acids. The CDR3 is CASSKQRGGPREQFF. CDR3 DNA sequence: TGTGCCAGCAGCAAGCAGCGGGGGGGCCCGAGGGAGCAGTTCTTC.

This clone turned up a few times. The genes are TRBV2 and TRBJ2-3; tentative D call: TRBD1 (6 bases). V dropped 6 bases and J dropped 4 bases, with 17 bases sitting between them. This CDR3 has 15 residues. Germline values: CDR1 SNHLY, CDR2 FYNNEI. The CDR3 sequence is CASRSNRAGADTQYF. CDR3 nucleotides: TGTGCCAGCAGGTCTAACAGGGCCGGAGCAGATACGCAGTATTTT. Full variable domain (rest looked up from reference TRBV2 and TRBJ2-3): EPEVTQTPSHQVTQMGQEVILRCVPISNHLYFYWYRQILGQKVEFLVSFYNNEISEKSEIFDDQFSVERPDGSNFTLKIRSTKLEDSAMYFCASRSNRAGADTQYFGPGTRLTVL.

CDR3 bases: TGTGCCAGCCGCGGGGGGGGACAGAGGTTTAGCTCCTACAATGAGCAGTTCTTC. Translation gives CASRGGGQRFSSYNEQFF. The gene calls are TRBV5-6 and TRBJ2-1; 9 nucleotides line up with TRBD2. Germline V gene data show CDR1 as SGHDT and CDR2 as YYEEEE. The J segment lost 0 bases and the V segment lost 7 bases, leaving 14 bases of the junction unmatched. The CDR3 consists of 18 residues.

This clone was detected once. The genes are TRBV5-1 and TRBJ2-1; 8 bases fit TRBD2. The V gene's germline CDR1 is SGHRS and CDR2 YFSETQ. CDR3 length: 14 amino acids. The J segment lost 4 bases and the V segment lost 1 base, leaving 1 base of the junction unmatched. The DNA of the CDR3 is TGCGCCAGCAGCTTGACTAGCGGATACAATGAGCAGTTCTTC. This gives the protein CASSLTSGYNEQFF.

V and J are TRBV10-2 and TRBJ1-5; 8 positions match TRBD1. The CDR3 extends over 14 amino acids. The junction had 6 bases not matched to a gene; V was cut back by 5 bases and J by 6 bases. Germline CDR1 WSHSY, CDR2 SAAADI. CDR3 nucleotide sequence: TGCGCCAGCAGTCAAAGAGACAGGGGTCAGCCCCAGCATTTT. It codes for CASSQRDRGQPQHF.

The chain is built from TRBV11-1 and TRBJ2-3; D gene uncertain. Trimming took off 5 bases at V and 0 bases at J, with 15 bases between the two ends. There are 16 residues in the CDR3. CDR1 is SGHAT, CDR2 FQDESV, per germline (reference sequence). In DNA form, the CDR3 reads TGTGCCAGCAGCCCGAGGCCTCAGCGAAGCACAGATACGCAGTATTTT. Protein: CASSPRPQRSTDTQYF. The entire variable domain, with the rest obtained from reference TRBV11-1 and TRBJ2-3, is as follows: EAEVAQSPRYKITEKSQAVAFWCDPISGHATLYWYRQILGQGPELLVQFQDESVVDDSQLPKDRFSAERLKGVDSTLKIQPAELGDSAMYLCASSPRPQRSTDTQYFGPGTRLTVL.

The chain carries TRBV6-5 and TRBJ1-2; D is possibly TRBD1 (5 bases). V was pared by 7 bases and J by 4 bases, with 16 bases between. The CDR3 is 14 residues long. CDR1 is MNHEY, CDR2 SVGAGI, per germline. CDR3: CASTRSTASYGYTF. In DNA form, the CDR3 reads TGTGCCAGCACCAGATCGACAGCCTCCTATGGCTACACCTTC.

The rearrangement links TRBV5-1 to TRBJ2-7; TRBD2 matches 9 bases. Germline V gene data show CDR1 as SGHRS and CDR2 as YFSETQ. J was trimmed by 4 bases and V by 7 bases; bases with no gene match: 9. This CDR3 is built from 14 residues. The CDR3 is CASRSRGGSYEQYF. The CDR3 nucleotides are TGCGCCAGCCGCTCGCGGGGGGGTTCTTACGAGCAGTACTTC.

This chain links TRBV6-2 or TRBV6-3 with TRBJ1-2; 7 nucleotides match TRBD1. The V and J ends lost 6 bases and 4 bases, in that order; junction bases with no gene match: 5. Germline assignment: CDR1 MNHEY and CDR2 SVGEGT. This CDR3 region has 13 residues. CDR3 amino acids: CASRPSGGYGYTF. Here the CDR3 DNA reads TGTGCCAGCAGACCTTCAGGGGGCTATGGCTACACCTTC.

The chain has TRBV6-1 and TRBJ1-1; the D gene is possibly TRBD1 (6 bases). This CDR3 is built from 16 residues. Germline loops: CDR1 MNHNS, CDR2 SASEGT. V dropped 4 bases and J dropped 1 base, with 16 bases sitting between them. CDR3: CASSARQAKTNTEAFF. As DNA, the CDR3 is TGTGCCAGCAGTGCCCGACAGGCGAAAACGAACACTGAAGCTTTCTTT.

The rearrangement joins TRBV5-6 to TRBJ1-6; D is perhaps TRBD1 (6 bases). CDR3 length: 14 residues. Trimming removed 0 bases at V and 9 bases at J, with 10 bases between. The germline V gene has CDR1 SGHDT and CDR2 YYEEEE. The CDR3 region has the DNA TGTGCCAGCAGCTTGGAAGGGGGAAGTTCACCCCTCCACTTT. The encoded protein is CASSLEGGSSPLHF.

CDR3: CSASAWDRDYGYTF. CDR3 sequence (DNA): TGCAGTGCTAGTGCGTGGGACAGGGACTATGGCTACACCTTC. The chain joins TRBV20-1 to TRBJ1-2, with 9 bases fitting TRBD1. The CDR3 loop spans 14 amino acids. J lost 3 bases, V lost 3 bases, and 5 bases had no gene match. In germline, CDR1 is DFQATT, CDR2 SNEGSKA (reference sequence).